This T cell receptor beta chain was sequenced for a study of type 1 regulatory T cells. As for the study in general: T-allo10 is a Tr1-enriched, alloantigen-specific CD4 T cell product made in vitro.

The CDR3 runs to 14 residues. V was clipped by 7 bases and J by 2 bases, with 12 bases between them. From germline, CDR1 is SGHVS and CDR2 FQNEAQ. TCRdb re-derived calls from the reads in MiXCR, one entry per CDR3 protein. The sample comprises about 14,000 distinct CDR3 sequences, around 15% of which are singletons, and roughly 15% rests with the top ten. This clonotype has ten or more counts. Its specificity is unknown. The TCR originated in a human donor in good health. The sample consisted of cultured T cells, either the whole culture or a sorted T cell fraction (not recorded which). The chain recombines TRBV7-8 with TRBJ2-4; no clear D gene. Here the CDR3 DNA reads TGTGCCAGCAAACAGACGGAAACCAAAAACATTCAGTACTTC. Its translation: CASKQTETKNIQYF. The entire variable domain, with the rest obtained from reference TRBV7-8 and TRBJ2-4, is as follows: GAGVSQSPRYKVAKRGQDVALRCDPISGHVSLFWYQQALGQGPEFLTYFQNEAQLDKSGLPSDRFFAERPEGSVSTLKIQRTQQEDSAVYLCASKQTETKNIQYFGAGTRLSVL.